This TCR beta chain derives from a study of blood T cell repertoires in COVID-19. Study background: COVID-19 samples from acute and convalescent phases originated in the United States, Italy and Spain. Sources were T cells, B-cell-depleted T cells, or PBMCs; the material itself was cDNA or gDNA.

Authors' processing steps: Researchers report that nucleated cell counts were estimated from reference gene primer amplification. Using immunoSEQ multiplex PCR, the repertoire was profiled, and TCRdb retains in-frame clones only, with some absent. V and J calls plus clone size are reproduced from that table; the DNA served to infer D and trimming. The top ten hold roughly 28% of the sample, which has fewer than 150,000 clones, more than 70% seen once. Sequenced: peripheral blood. This sequence was found in a human donor in a cohort sampled during active COVID-19.

CDR3: CASSFQGADTQYF. DNA for the CDR3: TGTGCCAGCAGCTTCCAGGGGGCAGATACGCAGTATTTT. The chain joins TRBV7-2 to TRBJ2-3; 7 nucleotides match TRBD1. The CDR3 is made up of 13 amino acids. Germline CDR1 is SGHTA and CDR2 is FQGNSA. Trimming took 3 bases from V and 4 from J; bases not matched to a gene: 1.